The table lists the clone carrying this T cell receptor (beta chain) with a few counts. The antigen remains undetermined. This sample is part of a study of cytomegalovirus exposure and HLA in healthy donors. The CDR3 covers 14 residues. Germline loops: CDR1 MNHEY, CDR2 SMNVEV (reference sequence). The V end was cut by 6 bases, the J end by 6 bases, with 14 bases between. Sequenced by immunoSEQ multiplex PCR; TCRdb stores in-frame clones only, minus some. Found here are about 150,000 clones, around four fifths of them singletons; the top ten hold roughly 30%. Findings and caveats of the study: In vitro checks showed that three CMV-associated chains really do target CMV antigens.

The chain employs TRBV27 and TRBJ1-4; possibly TRBD1 for D (6 bases). The sequenced sample was PBMCs. The clonotype comes from a man aged 25 to 40 in good health and CMV-seropositive. The CDR3 DNA reads TGTGCCAGCAGACGGGACAACACGGATGAAAAACTGTTTTTT. Protein sequence: CASRRDNTDEKLFF.